The next 25 T cell receptor beta chains were all read from a single sample in a study of T cell changes during pregnancy in multiple sclerosis. The protocol was immunoSEQ multiplex PCR, while the TCRdb copy is restricted to in-frame clones and leaves out a portion. Here the sample spans about 50,000 clones, about 90% being singletons. This sample comprised CD8+ T cells from peripheral blood mononuclear cells, obtained after pregnancy. These receptors originate from a female donor with multiple sclerosis, enrolled in a pregnancy study.

V usage is TRBV9 and J usage is TRBJ1-3, with 7 bases lining up with TRBD1. The CDR3 runs to 16 residues. V was clipped by 4 bases and J by 0 bases; unmatched bases: 7. In germline, CDR1 is SGDLS, CDR2 YYNGEE. The CDR3 region is CASSISGTVSGNTIYF. The CDR3 nucleotides are TGTGCCAGCAGCATTTCCGGGACAGTCTCTGGAAACACCATATATTTT.

V usage is TRBV9 and J usage is TRBJ2-3, with a weak D call TRBD2 (6 bases). Looked up from germline, CDR1 is SGDLS and CDR2 is YYNGEE. The CDR3 is made up of 15 amino acids. Trimming shortened V by 0 bases and J by 4 bases, and 12 bases separated the two germline ends. CDR3 sequence (DNA): TGTGCCAGCAGCGTAGGGTGGGCTAGCGCAGATACGCAGTATTTT. Translated, it gives CASSVGWASADTQYF.

V is TRBV19 and J is TRBJ1-1; maybe TRBD1 (5 bases). Trimming stripped 7 bases from V and 11 bases from J, with 14 bases between. The germline V gene encodes CDR1 LNHDA and CDR2 SQIVND (reference sequence). The CDR3 spans 11 residues. CDR3 residues: CASMGGVNAFF. The CDR3 region has the DNA TGTGCCAGTATGGGAGGGGTGAACGCTTTCTTT.

As regards this clone: Mismatch with germline at one junction end may stem from a read error. This chain joins TRBV13 and TRBJ2-2, with D perhaps matching TRBD1 (5 bases). Germline CDR1 reads PRHDT; CDR2 reads FYEKMQ (reference sequence). CDR3 length equals 13 residues. The CDR3 nucleotides are TGCGCCAGCAGCTTTGCAGGGCAAGGGGAGCTGTTTTTT. Translated: CASSFAGQGELFF.

The genes are TRBV9 and TRBJ1-3; 9 bases agree with TRBD1. Germline V gene sequence: CDR1 SGDLS, CDR2 YYNGEE. J lost 2 bases, V lost 5 bases, and 5 bases had no gene match. This CDR3 contains 15 residues. The CDR3 spells CASRGGTGTGNTIYF. CDR3 coding DNA: TGTGCCAGCAGAGGCGGGACAGGGACTGGAAACACCATATATTTT.

The rearrangement joins TRBV6-1 to TRBJ1-4; no definite D call. CDR1 MNHNS and CDR2 SASEGT come from the germline V gene. This CDR3 comprises 14 residues. With 8 bases removed from V and 4 bases from J, the gap between germline ends came to 14 bases. The CDR3 reads CASQGGLGNEKLFF. As DNA, the CDR3 is TGTGCCAGCCAAGGCGGATTAGGTAATGAAAAACTGTTTTTT.

V and J are TRBV14 and TRBJ2-7; TRBD1 is a possible D gene (6 bases). V dropped 4 bases and J dropped 2 bases, with 12 bases sitting between them. The CDR3 has 14 residues. Germline-derived CDR1 and CDR2 are SGHDN and FVKESK. Here the CDR3 reads CASSLQGVAYEQYF. DNA for the CDR3: TGTGCCAGCAGCCTACAGGGAGTCGCCTACGAGCAGTACTTC. Using reference TRBV14 and TRBJ2-7 for the parts outside the CDR3, the full variable domain is EAGVTQFPSHSVIEKGQTVTLRCDPISGHDNLYWYRRVMGKEIKFLLHFVKESKQDESGMPNNRFLAERTGGTYSTLKVQPAELEDSGVYFCASSLQGVAYEQYFGPGTRLTVT.

The chain's CDR3 is CASSLVQADEQFF. The CDR3 DNA follows: TGTGCCAGCAGTCTCGTTCAGGCAGATGAGCAGTTCTTC. This sequence joins TRBV27 and TRBJ2-1, with no clear D. This CDR3 is 13 amino acids long. CDR1 and CDR2 from the germline V gene are MNHEY and SMNVEV (reference sequence). V was clipped by 5 bases and J by 8 bases, with 13 bases between them.

This chain connects TRBV9 to TRBJ1-1, with a possible D match to TRBD1 (5 bases). The germline CDR1 and CDR2 sequences are SGDLS and YYNGEE. This CDR3 is built from 13 residues. With 3 bases removed from V and 2 bases from J, the gap between germline ends came to 8 bases. The DNA of the CDR3 is TGTGCCAGCAGCGAGACAGCTAACACTGAAGCTTTCTTT. Translating it yields CASSETANTEAFF.

The chain links TRBV6-5 to TRBJ2-6; D may be TRBD2 (6 bases). In germline, CDR1 is MNHEY, CDR2 SVGAGI. Between the trimmed V and J ends, which lost 3 bases and 2 bases, there was a span of 11 bases. The CDR3 totals 16 residues. The CDR3 spells CASSYEGEAGANVLTF. CDR3 bases: TGTGCCAGCAGTTATGAAGGGGAGGCTGGGGCCAACGTCCTGACTTTC.

The J gene is TRBJ1-2, the V gene TRBV12-5; 7 bases map to TRBD1. The CDR3 loop spans 15 amino acids. Germline V gene data show CDR1 as LGHNT and CDR2 as FRNRAP. Trimming took 0 bases from V and 8 from J; bases not matched to a gene: 9. This chain's CDR3 is CASGLVQEGAGGYTF. The CDR3 coding sequence is TGTGCTAGTGGTTTGGTACAAGAGGGGGCCGGGGGCTACACCTTC.

This rearrangement joins TRBV29-1 to TRBJ1-2; tentative D call: TRBD1 (5 bases). CDR3 size: 11 residues. Germline CDR1 is SQVTM and CDR2 is ANQGSEA. V was clipped by 3 bases and J by 7 bases, with 9 bases between them. The CDR3 sequence: CSVDREGGYTF. CDR3 nucleotides: TGCAGCGTTGACAGGGAGGGTGGCTACACCTTC.

The CDR3 DNA is TGTGCCACGAGGGCGGTTCTTAATGAAAAACTGTTTTTT. Translating gives CATRAVLNEKLFF. The chain joins TRBV19 to TRBJ1-4; D is unclear. With 10 bases removed from V and 4 bases from J, the gap between germline ends came to 13 bases. The CDR3 sequence is 13 residues long. Per the germline V gene, CDR1 is LNHDA and CDR2 is SQIVND (reference sequence).

The chain has TRBV27 and TRBJ1-1; D gene ambiguous. Germline loops: CDR1 MNHEY, CDR2 SMNVEV (reference sequence). This CDR3 region has 15 residues. Trimming cost V 5 bases and J 1 base, with 14 bases left between them. The CDR3, as DNA: TGTGCCAGCAGTCCGACCCCGGGTCCGAACACTGAAGCTTTCTTT. Residues: CASSPTPGPNTEAFF.

The chain joins TRBV6-1 to TRBJ2-5; TRBD1 is a possible D gene (6 bases). The CDR3 consists of 16 residues. V lost 3 bases and J 3 bases, leaving 17 bases between the germline ends. The germline gives CDR1 MNHNS, CDR2 SASEGT. As DNA, the CDR3 is TGTGCCAGCAGTGAGCCACACAGGGTCCTGGAAGAGACCCAGTACTTC. Amino acids: CASSEPHRVLEETQYF.

This sequence joins TRBV13 and TRBJ1-2; a weak D match, TRBD1 (6 bases). Trimming cost V 0 bases and J 4 bases, with 12 bases left between them. Germline V gene sequence: CDR1 PRHDT, CDR2 FYEKMQ (reference sequence). The CDR3 extends over 15 amino acids. This CDR3 reads CASSLGRGETYGYTF. The DNA of the CDR3 is TGTGCCAGCAGCTTAGGCAGGGGTGAAACCTATGGCTACACCTTC.

The rearrangement links TRBV6-1 to TRBJ1-5; the D is unclear. The CDR3 sequence is 16 residues long. The V end lost 4 bases, the J end lost 0 bases, and 13 bases lay between the germline ends. Germline CDR1 and CDR2: MNHNS and SASEGT. The CDR3 loop is CASSGWSGNSNQPQHF. The CDR3 coding sequence is TGTGCCAGCAGTGGGTGGTCGGGGAATAGCAATCAGCCCCAGCATTTT.

Here the CDR3 DNA reads TGTGCCAGAAGCTTTTGGTGGAGAGGATCAACTAATGAAAAACTGTTTTTT. This gives the protein CARSFWWRGSTNEKLFF. This chain uses TRBV5-3 with TRBJ1-4; D call uncertain. TRBV5-3 is labeled an ORF, and its function is uncertain. The CDR3 is 17 amino acids. The V end lost 2 bases, the J end lost 0 bases, and 14 bases lay between the germline ends.

This clone was detected only a few times. This chain connects TRBV5-5 to TRBJ2-7; D is ambiguous. The CDR3 spans 13 residues. V dropped 0 bases and J dropped 4 bases, with 8 bases sitting between them. Germline CDR1 and CDR2: SGHKS and YYEKEE (reference sequence). CDR3 amino acids: CASSLAPVYEQYF. The CDR3 DNA reads as TGTGCCAGCAGCTTGGCCCCGGTATACGAGCAGTACTTC.

This clone has just a few counts. The rearrangement links TRBV15 to TRBJ1-1, with TRBD1 matching over 10 bases. Germline trimming cut 3 bases from V and 4 bases from J; bases unmatched to any gene: 2. Looked up from germline, CDR1 is LNHNV and CDR2 is YYDKDF (reference sequence). The CDR3 sequence is 14 residues long. This CDR3 reads CATSSRQGATEAFF. The CDR3, as DNA: TGTGCCACCAGCAGCCGACAGGGGGCCACTGAAGCTTTCTTT.

This chain uses TRBV5-1 with TRBJ1-2; D might be TRBD1 (5 bases). Trimming stripped 2 bases from V and 8 bases from J, with 19 bases between. The CDR3 runs to 15 residues. Looked up from germline, CDR1 is SGHRS and CDR2 is YFSETQ. The CDR3 DNA sequence: TGCGCCAGCAGCTTTTCCGAAGGGCAGGGCGACGGCTACACCTTC. Protein product: CASSFSEGQGDGYTF.

This rearrangement joins TRBV7-6 to TRBJ2-7; the D gene is possibly TRBD2 (6 bases). There are 13 residues in the CDR3. V was pared by 5 bases and J by 6 bases, with 14 bases between. Germline lookup yields CDR1 SGHVS and CDR2 FNYEAQ. The CDR3 is CASSLGGLGEQYF. DNA for the CDR3: TGTGCCAGCAGCCTCGGGGGTCTGGGCGAGCAGTACTTC. Looking up the rest from reference TRBV7-6 and TRBJ2-7 gives the full variable domain: GAGVSQSPRYKVTKRGQDVALRCDPISGHVSLYWYRQALGQGPEFLTYFNYEAQQDKSGLPNDRFSAERPEGSISTLTIQRTEQRDSAMYRCASSLGGLGEQYFGPGTRLTVT.

V and J are TRBV27 and TRBJ1-6, with D possibly matching TRBD1 (5 bases). This CDR3 has 15 amino acids. The germline V gene encodes CDR1 MNHEY and CDR2 SMNVEV (reference sequence). Trimming took off 3 bases at V and 7 bases at J, with 13 bases between the two ends. CDR3: CASSLAGSPNSPLHF. Here the CDR3 DNA reads TGTGCCAGCAGTTTGGCAGGGTCCCCCAATTCACCCCTCCACTTT.

The CDR3 DNA follows: TGTGCCAGCAGCCTAGGGACAGTATATGGCTACACCTTC. Residues: CASSLGTVYGYTF. The rearrangement links TRBV11-2 to TRBJ1-2, with 7 bases fitting TRBD1. Germline V gene data show CDR1 as SGHAT and CDR2 as FQNNGV. The CDR3 consists of 13 residues. The V gene end was trimmed by 5 bases and the J gene end by 5 bases; junction bases not matched to a gene: 5.

The DNA of the CDR3 is TGTGCCAGCAGTGAAGTATACCGGGACAGGGGCCCCGGGGAGCTGTTTTTT. This translates into CASSEVYRDRGPGELFF. This sequence joins TRBV2 and TRBJ2-2; 10 positions match TRBD1. Germline loops: CDR1 SNHLY, CDR2 FYNNEI. The CDR3 covers 17 residues. With 1 base clipped from V and 6 bases from J, the junction kept 8 bases outside the gene matches.